This TCR beta chain was recovered during a study of OX40 agonist ivuxolimab in advanced cancers. As for the study in general: Hepatocellular carcinoma, melanoma, renal cell or head and neck cancer was diagnosed in the dose-escalation patients. Therapy given before enrollment (anti-PD-1, anti-PD-L1 or anti-CTLA-4) was allowed, and around 40% had some. Study conclusions and caveats: In general, CD8+ T cells held more expanded clones than CD4+ did, on average.

Repertoires were generated with immunoSEQ multiplex PCR, while TCRdb's copy carries only in-frame clones and drops some. The sample comprises under 25,000 clones, about four fifths of which are singletons, and around 3.1% rests with the top ten. Trimming cost V 1 base and J 1 base, with 4 bases left between them. Looked up from germline, CDR1 is SGHDN and CDR2 is FVKESK. The CDR3 sequence is 13 residues long. Turning to this clone: Its specificity is not known.

The receptor was derived from an adult with an advanced solid tumor such as melanoma, head and neck, liver or kidney cancer. Here the sequenced sample was CD4+ or CD8+ T cells sorted from blood, taken in a trial of the OX40 agonist ivuxolimab. V is TRBV14 and J is TRBJ1-1; D not certain. The CDR3 sequence is CASSQGGNTEAFF. The CDR3 DNA is TGTGCCAGCAGCCAAGGGGGGAACACTGAAGCTTTCTTT.